This T cell receptor (beta chain) was identified in a study of blood T cell repertoires in COVID-19 (dated by TCRdb to between 2020 and 2021). Concerning the study at large: Samples covering the acute and convalescent phases of COVID-19 were provided by collaborators in the United States, Italy and Spain. The prospective study material was composed of cDNA or gDNA derived from T cells, B-cell-depleted T cells, or PBMCs. The dataset comprised deeply sampled blood TCRbeta repertoires from subjects exposed to, actively infected with, or recovered from COVID-19. The repertoires were released in a freely available public database meant as a resource for research on the immune response to SARS-CoV-2. Samples were obtained from the ongoing ImmuneRACE study (first 160 participants) and from about 1,300 subjects provided by 6 global collaborators. Sample metadata almost always included a de-identified subject ID, COVID-19 status, age in years and sex. Where available, HLA class I and class II types were obtained from metadata supplied by the sample provider rather than from assay-based typing. What the research found in general, with its limitations: The quantity of clinical and demographic metadata differed by source and by participant and was supplied without curation.

With respect to this clone: This clone's antigen is unknown. The sample holds no much larger clone one base away, and base qualities are not on file.

The CDR3 numbers 14 residues from cysteine through phenylalanine. Only the CDR3 DNA is retained, 42 bases long and in frame from the first base. Trimming at the junction amounts to 4 bases on V and 9 bases on J, and the germline ends lie 19 bases apart. Per the germline V gene (reference sequence), SGHKS is the CDR1 and YYEKEE is the CDR2. The collaborating institutions used their own protocols to collect whole blood in K2EDTA tubes. For TCRbeta analysis, collaborator samples were shipped as frozen whole blood, as isolated PBMCs, or as DNA extracted from either sample type. TCRbeta CDR3 regions were amplified from genomic DNA by means of the immunoSEQ Assay, a bias-controlled multiplex PCR. Per the original workflow: The number of nucleated cells in each sample was estimated by amplification of reference gene primers within the assay. To quantify the absolute abundance of each unique TCRbeta CDR3 rearrangement, sequence reads were collapsed and filtered. For each sample, productive Simpson clonality was calculated as the square root of Simpson's diversity index across productive rearrangements. This is the immuneACCESS table as TCRdb keeps it, with only in-frame sequences that have V and J called. A part of the clones is gone; compared with another copy, unresolved V genes explain less than half, and the rest is unexplained. V and J calls and clone size are copied from that table; D and trimming were computed from the DNA. Within this sample are under 250,000 clones, with approximately 82% of them counted one time only. The top ten hold 7% to 10% of the sample.

The sequence was collected from a woman between 45 and 60 years old with acute or convalescent COVID-19. Sequenced material: peripheral blood. This chain joins TRBV5-5 to TRBJ2-5; TRBD2 is possibly the D segment (6 matching bases). For the CDR3, the sequence is CASSGVWGGGAQYF. The sequenced DNA is TGTGCCAGCAGCGGGGTCTGGGGCGGAGGGGCCCAGTACTTC.